This TCR beta chain was recorded in a study of beta chain features in type 1 diabetes. This clone turned up a few times. No antigen is known for it. Germline assignment: CDR1 SGHTA and CDR2 FQGNSA. The CDR3 contains 15 residues. Trimming pared 5 bases from V and 5 bases from J, leaving 18 bases between. Findings and caveats of the study: Equally in patients and controls, shorter templates might have been favored by PCR. Across all four CD4+ subsets, people with type 1 diabetes showed modestly shorter TCRB CDR3s. The study found that naive, central memory and Treg TCRB repertoires appeared more similar in patients than in healthy donors.

TCRB transcripts that were expressed got sequenced, as all of the isolated RNA had been reverse transcribed. Produced via immunoSEQ multiplex PCR; TCRdb's table is partial and in-frame only. The data hold approximately 730,000 clones, with roughly 13% observed a single time. This clonotype was obtained from a young man with type 1 diabetes. V and J are TRBV7-2 and TRBJ2-5, with D possibly TRBD2 on 6 matching bases. The specimen was naive CD4+ T cells from blood. CDR3 amino acids: CASSAPGGVLETQYF. CDR3 sequence (DNA): TGTGCCAGCAGCGCCCCCGGGGGAGTGCTGGAGACCCAGTACTTC.